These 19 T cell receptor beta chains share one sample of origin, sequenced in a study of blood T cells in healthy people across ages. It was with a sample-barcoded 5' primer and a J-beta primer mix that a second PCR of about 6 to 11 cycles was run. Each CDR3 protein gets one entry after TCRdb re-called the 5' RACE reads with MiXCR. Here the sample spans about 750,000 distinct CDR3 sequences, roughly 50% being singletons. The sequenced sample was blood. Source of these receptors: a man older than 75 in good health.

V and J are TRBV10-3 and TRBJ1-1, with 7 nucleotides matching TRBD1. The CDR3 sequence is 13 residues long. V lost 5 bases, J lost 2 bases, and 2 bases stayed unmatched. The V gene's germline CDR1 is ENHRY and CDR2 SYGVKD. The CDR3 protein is CAISQGGNTEAFF. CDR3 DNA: TGTGCCATCAGTCAGGGGGGAAACACTGAAGCTTTCTTT.

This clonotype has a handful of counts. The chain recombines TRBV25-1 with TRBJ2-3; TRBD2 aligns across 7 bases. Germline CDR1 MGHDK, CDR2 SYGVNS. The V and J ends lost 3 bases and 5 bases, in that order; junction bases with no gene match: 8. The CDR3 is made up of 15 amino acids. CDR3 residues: CASSDHGDYLDTQYF. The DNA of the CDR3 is TGTGCCAGCAGTGACCACGGGGACTATCTAGATACGCAGTATTTT.

DNA for the CDR3: TGTGCCAGCAGCAACGGACTAGCGGGAGGAAGGGAGCAGTACTTC. It specifies CASSNGLAGGREQYF. The genes are TRBV12-3 or TRBV12-4 and TRBJ2-7; 14 nucleotides agree with TRBD2. The V segment lost 6 bases and the J segment 7 bases; nucleotides outside the gene matches: 8. The CDR3 runs to 15 residues.

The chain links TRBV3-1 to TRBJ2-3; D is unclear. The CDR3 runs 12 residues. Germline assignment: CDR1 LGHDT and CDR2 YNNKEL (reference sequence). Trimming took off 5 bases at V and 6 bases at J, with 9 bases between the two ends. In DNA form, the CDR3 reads TGTGCCAGCAGCTCCCAGGCTGATACGCAGTATTTT. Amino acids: CASSSQADTQYF.

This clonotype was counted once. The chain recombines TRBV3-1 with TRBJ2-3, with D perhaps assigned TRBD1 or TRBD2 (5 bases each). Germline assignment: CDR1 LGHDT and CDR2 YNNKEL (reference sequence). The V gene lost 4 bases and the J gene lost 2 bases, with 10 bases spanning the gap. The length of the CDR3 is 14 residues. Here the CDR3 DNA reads TGTGCCAGCAGCCCTGGGACGGACACAGATACGCAGTATTTT. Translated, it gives CASSPGTDTDTQYF.

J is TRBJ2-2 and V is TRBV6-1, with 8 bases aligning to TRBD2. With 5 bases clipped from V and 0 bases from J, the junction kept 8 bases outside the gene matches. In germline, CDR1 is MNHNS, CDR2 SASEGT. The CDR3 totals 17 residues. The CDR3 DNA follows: TGTGCCAGCAGTAAAACTAGCGGTAATGCGAACACCGGGGAGCTGTTTTTT. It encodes CASSKTSGNANTGELFF.

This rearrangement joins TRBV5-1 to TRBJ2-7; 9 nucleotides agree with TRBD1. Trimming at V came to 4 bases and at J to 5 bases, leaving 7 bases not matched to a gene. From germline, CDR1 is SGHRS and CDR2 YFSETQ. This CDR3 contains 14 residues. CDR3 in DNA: TGCGCCAGCAGCCCCGGGACAGGGTTCAACGAGCAGTACTTC. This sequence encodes CASSPGTGFNEQYF. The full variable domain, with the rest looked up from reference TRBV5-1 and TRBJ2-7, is KAGVTQTPRYLIKTRGQQVTLSCSPISGHRSVSWYQQTPGQGLQFLFEYFSETQRNKGNFPGRFSGRQFSNSRSEMNVSTLELGDSALYLCASSPGTGFNEQYFGPGTRLTVT.

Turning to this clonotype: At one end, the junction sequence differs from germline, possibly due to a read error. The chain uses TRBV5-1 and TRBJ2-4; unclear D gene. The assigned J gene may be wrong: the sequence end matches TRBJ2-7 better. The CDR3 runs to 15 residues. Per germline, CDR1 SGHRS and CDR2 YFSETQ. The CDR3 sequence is CANSLSTEPTYEQYF. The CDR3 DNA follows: TGCGCCAACAGCTTGTCGACGGAGCCTACCTACGAGCAGTACTTC.

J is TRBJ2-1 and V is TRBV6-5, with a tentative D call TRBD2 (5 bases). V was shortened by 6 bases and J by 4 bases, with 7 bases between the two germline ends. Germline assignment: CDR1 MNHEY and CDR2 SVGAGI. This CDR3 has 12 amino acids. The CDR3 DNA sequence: TGTGCCAGCAGACGGGGATACAATGAGCAGTTCTTC. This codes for CASRRGYNEQFF.

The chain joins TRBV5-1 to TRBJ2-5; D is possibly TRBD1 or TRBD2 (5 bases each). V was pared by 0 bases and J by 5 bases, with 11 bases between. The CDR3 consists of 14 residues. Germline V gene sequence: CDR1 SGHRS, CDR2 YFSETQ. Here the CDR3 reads CASSLVGEKETQYF. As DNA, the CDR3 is TGCGCCAGCAGCTTGGTGGGGGAGAAGGAGACCCAGTACTTC.

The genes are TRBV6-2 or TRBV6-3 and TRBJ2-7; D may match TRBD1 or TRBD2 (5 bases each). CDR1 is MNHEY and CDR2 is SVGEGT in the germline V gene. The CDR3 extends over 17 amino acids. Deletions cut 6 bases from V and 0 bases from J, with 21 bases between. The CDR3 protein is CASSPITGTAYSYEQYF. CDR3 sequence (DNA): TGTGCCAGCAGCCCGATAACCGGGACGGCTTACTCCTACGAGCAGTACTTC.

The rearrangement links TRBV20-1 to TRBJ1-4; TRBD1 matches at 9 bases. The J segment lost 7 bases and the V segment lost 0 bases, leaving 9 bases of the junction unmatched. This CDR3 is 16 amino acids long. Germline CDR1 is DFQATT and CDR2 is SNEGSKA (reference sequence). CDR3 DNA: TGCAGTGCTAGAGATTGGGGCCGGGACAGGGCTGAAAAACTGTTTTTT. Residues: CSARDWGRDRAEKLFF.

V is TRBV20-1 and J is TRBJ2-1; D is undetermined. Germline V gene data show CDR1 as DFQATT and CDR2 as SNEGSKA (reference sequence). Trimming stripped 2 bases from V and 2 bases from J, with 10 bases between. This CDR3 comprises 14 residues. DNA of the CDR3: TGCAGTGCTAGAAATAGCAAGGCCTACAATGAGCAGTTCTTC. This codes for CSARNSKAYNEQFF.

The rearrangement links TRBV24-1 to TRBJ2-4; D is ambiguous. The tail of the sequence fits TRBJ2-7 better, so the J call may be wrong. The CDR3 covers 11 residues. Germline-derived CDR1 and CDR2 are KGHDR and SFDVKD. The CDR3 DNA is TGTGCCACCAGTGAAAAGTACGAGCAGTACTTC. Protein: CATSEKYEQYF.

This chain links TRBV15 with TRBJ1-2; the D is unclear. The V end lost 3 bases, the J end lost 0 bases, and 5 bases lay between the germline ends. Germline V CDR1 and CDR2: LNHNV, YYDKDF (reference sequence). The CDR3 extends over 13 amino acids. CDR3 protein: CATSREANYGYTF. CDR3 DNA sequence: TGTGCCACCAGCAGGGAAGCTAACTATGGCTACACCTTC.

CDR3 sequence: CASTTVGLAGFVIDEQFF. CDR3 in DNA: TGTGCCAGCACCACGGTGGGACTAGCGGGATTTGTAATCGATGAGCAGTTCTTC. This chain connects TRBV27 to TRBJ2-1, with TRBD2 matching over 13 bases. CDR1 is MNHEY and CDR2 is SMNVEV in the germline V gene (reference sequence). V dropped 7 bases and J dropped 8; count of bases not matched to a gene: 17. This CDR3 is 18 amino acids long.

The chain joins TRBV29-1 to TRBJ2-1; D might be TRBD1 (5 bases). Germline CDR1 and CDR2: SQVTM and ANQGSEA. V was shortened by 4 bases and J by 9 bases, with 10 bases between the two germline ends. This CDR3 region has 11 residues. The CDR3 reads CSVVGVGEQFF. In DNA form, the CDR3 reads TGCAGCGTTGTAGGGGTCGGTGAGCAGTTCTTC.

The CDR3, as DNA: TGCAGCGGGGGACAGGACTGCGAGCAGTACTTC. Its translation is CSGGQDCEQYF. This chain connects TRBV29-1 to TRBJ2-7, with 8 bases identical to TRBD1. The CDR3 spans 11 residues. Looked up from germline, CDR1 is SQVTM and CDR2 is ANQGSEA. V lost 7 bases, J lost 6 bases, and 5 bases stayed unmatched.

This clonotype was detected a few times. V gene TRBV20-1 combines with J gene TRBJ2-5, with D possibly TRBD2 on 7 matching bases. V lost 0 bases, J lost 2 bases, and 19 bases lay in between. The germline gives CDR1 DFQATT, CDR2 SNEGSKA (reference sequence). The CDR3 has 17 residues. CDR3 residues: CSARDITSERGQETQYF. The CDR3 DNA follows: TGCAGTGCTAGAGATATTACTAGCGAGAGGGGGCAAGAGACCCAGTACTTC.